The rows below give T cell receptor beta chains drawn from one sample of a study of T cells after yellow fever vaccination. TCRdb recomputed calls from the 5' RACE reads with MiXCR, one row per CDR3 protein. This sample has roughly 1,300 distinct CDR3 sequences; under 75% occur once, and the top ten carry about 50%. The source was PBMCs, either bulk or a sorted T-cell subset (CD4+, CD8+, memory, or dextramer-sorted; not recorded which), collected on the day of the yellow fever booster vaccination. Receptors were obtained from a man aged 18 to 29 who received the YFV17D yellow fever vaccine. CDR3s include the opening cysteine and the closing phenylalanine or tryptophan. Fields, in order: D gene, J gene, clone size, V gene, CDR3 DNA, CDR3 protein. D genes are given only for firm matches. Size values are once, few and many counts, or a class for expanded clones, and some rows have none.

TRBD2,TRBJ2-5,once,TRBV12-3/TRBV12-4,TGTGCCAGCAGTCCCCTTGCGGGAGGGGAGACCCAGTACTTC,CASSPLAGGETQYF
.,TRBJ1-3,many,TRBV6-5,TGTGCCAGTCATCCGAGCTGGTACTCTGGAAACACCATATATTTT,CASHPSWYSGNTIYF
.,TRBJ2-3,.,TRBV3-1,TGTGCCAGCAGCCAAATAACCTGGGGAGATACGCAGTATTTT,CASSQITWGDTQYF
.,TRBJ1-5,medium-sized,TRBV6-5,TGTGCCAGCAGTTACTCGAGAAGGGGTGGACAGCCCCAGCATTTT,CASSYSRRGGQPQHF
.,TRBJ2-3,large,TRBV7-9,TGTGCCAGCAGCTTAGCTCCTCCGCCCACAGATACGCAGTATTTT,CASSLAPPPTDTQYF
.,TRBJ1-1,medium-sized,TRBV20-1,TGCAGTGCTAGAGACATCTATCTCGGCGGGAACACTGAAGCTTTCTTT,CSARDIYLGGNTEAFF
.,TRBJ2-3,.,TRBV4-2,TGTGCCAGCAGCCAAGGGGCAGGGCCCTCTACTAGCACAGATACGCAGTATTTT,CASSQGAGPSTSTDTQYF
TRBD2,TRBJ2-3,.,TRBV7-2,TGTGCCAGCAGTCCTAGGGACAGCGGGGGGCGTACGCAGTATTTT,CASSPRDSGGRTQYF
.,TRBJ2-5,.,TRBV7-8,TGTGCCAGCGGCCGCGGTCCGGAGACCCAGTACTTC,CASGRGPETQYF
.,TRBJ2-5,.,TRBV3-1,TGTGCCAGCAGCCAAGGGTTAATCGCGGAGACCCAGTACTTC,CASSQGLIAETQYF
TRBD2,TRBJ2-3,medium-sized,TRBV9,TGTGCCAGCAGCGATAGCGGGCCAAGCACAGATACGCAGTATTTT,CASSDSGPSTDTQYF
.,TRBJ2-1,.,TRBV7-9,TGTGCCAGCAGCCAGCCAATTTCCGGGTACTACAATGAGCAGTTCTTC,CASSQPISGYYNEQFF
.,TRBJ2-3,once,TRBV30,TGTGCCTGGAGCCAGGGGTCAGATACGCAGTATTTT,CAWSQGSDTQYF
TRBD2,TRBJ2-3,.,TRBV14,TGTGCCAGCAGTCGTAGCGGGGTTACGCAGTATTTT,CASSRSGVTQYF
.,TRBJ1-2,large,TRBV20-1,TGCAGTGCTGTTACAGGGTACTATGGCTACACCTTC,CSAVTGYYGYTF
TRBD1,TRBJ2-3,.,TRBV5-1,TGCGCCAGCAGCCCAGGACAGGGCTCTGGGACAGATACGCAGTATTTT,CASSPGQGSGTDTQYF
.,TRBJ1-5,large,TRBV5-1,TGCGCCAGCAGCTTTACAGGCTCGAGCAATCAGCCCCAGCATTTT,CASSFTGSSNQPQHF
.,TRBJ2-4,large,TRBV7-2,TGTGCCAGCAGCTTCCGGGGGTTAAAAAACATTCAGTACTTC,CASSFRGLKNIQYF
.,TRBJ2-1,.,TRBV20-1,TGCAGTGCTAGAGATCTATTTAAGACGGAAGGCAATGAGCAGTTCTTC,CSARDLFKTEGNEQFF
TRBD2,TRBJ2-7,large,TRBV7-9,TGTGCCAGCAGCGCCCCAGCGGGGGTCGGCGAGCAGTACTTC,CASSAPAGVGEQYF
.,TRBJ2-1,.,TRBV4-1,TGCGCCAGCAGCCAGGGGGTAGGGGACAATGAGCAGTTCTTC,CASSQGVGDNEQFF
TRBD1,TRBJ1-2,.,TRBV19,TGTGCCAGTAGTATTCTTGGACAGGATGGCTACACCTTC,CASSILGQDGYTF
TRBD2,TRBJ2-5,.,TRBV7-2,TGTGCCAGCAGCTCCTATTTAGGCGGGGGAGAGACCCAGTACTTC,CASSSYLGGGETQYF
TRBD1,TRBJ2-3,.,TRBV20-1,TGCAGTACGAACAGGGGCAGGGACACAGATACGCAGTATTTT,CSTNRGRDTDTQYF
.,TRBJ2-1,large,TRBV30,TGTGCCTGGAGTGTAGGGATTGGAGGGGAGCAGTTCTTC,CAWSVGIGGEQFF
.,TRBJ1-4,large,TRBV7-2,TGTGCCAGCAGCTCCTGGCCTAATGAAAAACTGTTTTTT,CASSSWPNEKLFF
TRBD2,TRBJ2-3,once,TRBV7-3,TGTGCCAGCAGCCCCCGGACTAGCAAAACAGATACGCAGTATTTT,CASSPRTSKTDTQYF
TRBD2,TRBJ2-1,large,TRBV27,TGTGCCACCGGGACTAGAGGGGGGGGTCGGTTCTTC,CATGTRGGGRFF
.,TRBJ2-7,.,TRBV2,TGTGCCAGCAGTGAAGGTCTAGTTCAGCAGTACTTC,CASSEGLVQQYF
.,TRBJ2-2,medium-sized,TRBV5-1,TGCGCCAGCAGCTTGGCGGTTGGAGCCTACACCGGGGAGCTGTTTTTT,CASSLAVGAYTGELFF
.,TRBJ2-5,large,TRBV7-9,TGTGCCAGCAGCTCCGCGCGGGAGACCCAGTACTTC,CASSSARETQYF
.,TRBJ2-2,.,TRBV7-8,TGTGCCAGCTGCGCAGTCGCGAAAACCGGGGAGCTGATTTTT,CASCAVAKTGELIF
.,TRBJ2-1,.,TRBV29-1,TGCAGCGTCTCCATGCGGGTTGCTGAGCAGTTCTTC,CSVSMRVAEQFF
.,TRBJ2-5,.,TRBV25-1,TGTGCCACGCAACGCGCGGGTAGAGAGACCCAGTACTTC,CATQRAGRETQYF
TRBD2,TRBJ2-5,.,TRBV9,TGTGCCAGCAGCGCGGGACTAGCGGGGGGCCAAGAGACCCAGTACTTC,CASSAGLAGGQETQYF
.,TRBJ2-5,large,TRBV4-3,TGCGCCAGCAGCCGCGGCTTGAGGAGGAGGGGCGGTTGGGAGACCCAGTACTTC,CASSRGLRRRGGWETQYF
.,TRBJ2-1,.,TRBV12-3/TRBV12-4,TGTGCCAGCAGTTTACGGCCAGGGGAAAATGAGCAGTTCTTC,CASSLRPGENEQFF
.,TRBJ2-4,.,TRBV7-2,TGTGCCAGCACCCCTATTTTGACGGGGCCAAACATTCAGTACTTC,CASTPILTGPNIQYF
.,TRBJ2-7,large,TRBV4-1,TGCGCCAGCAGCCAAAGAGTCTCCTACGAGCAGTACTTC,CASSQRVSYEQYF
.,TRBJ1-3,medium-sized,TRBV5-4,TGTGCCAGCAGCCCCGGCCCGGACTCTGGAAACACCATATATTTT,CASSPGPDSGNTIYF
.,TRBJ2-5,large,TRBV5-1,TGCGCCAGCAGCTCCCCAACCGGCCATTCGGGGTTGGTGACCCAGTACTTC,CASSSPTGHSGLVTQYF
.,TRBJ1-1,large,TRBV4-1,TGCGCCAGCAGCGCAAGAGCTGGGGAGGGGAACACTGAAGCTTTCTTT,CASSARAGEGNTEAFF
TRBD2,TRBJ2-3,.,TRBV29-1,TGCAGCGTTGGCGGGGGGCCCACAGATACGCAGTATTTT,CSVGGGPTDTQYF
.,TRBJ2-5,large,TRBV15,TGTGCCACCAGCAGAGATCTGGGACGGCTGCAAGAGACCCAGTACTTC,CATSRDLGRLQETQYF
.,TRBJ2-2,large,TRBV4-3,TGCGCCAGCAGCCAAGATGTAACACCGAACACCGGGGAGCTGTTTTTT,CASSQDVTPNTGELFF
.,TRBJ1-2,medium-sized,TRBV9,TGTGCCAGCAGCGGGGACGGCTACACCTTC,CASSGDGYTF
TRBD2,TRBJ2-7,once,TRBV10-3,TGTGCCATCAGTGAGCCGCCCAAGCGGGGGGGCTACGAGCAGTACTTC,CAISEPPKRGGYEQYF
TRBD1,TRBJ2-3,.,TRBV18,TGTGCCAGCTCACCAGGGACAGGGGCTCCAGATACGCAGTATTTT,CASSPGTGAPDTQYF
.,TRBJ1-2,large,TRBV11-2,TGTGCCAGCAGCTTGGGGGGGGGTTATGGCTACACCTTC,CASSLGGGYGYTF
TRBD1,TRBJ2-1,.,TRBV5-1,TGCGCCACTGGGACAGGTGAGAGCTCCTACAATGAGCAGTTCTTC,CATGTGESSYNEQFF
.,TRBJ2-3,few,TRBV7-2,TGTGCCAGCAGCCCCGACACAGATACGCAGTATTTT,CASSPDTDTQYF
.,TRBJ1-1,large,TRBV5-6,TGTGCCAGCAGCTTGGCCCCTGGCAGGTGGCACACTGAAGCTTTCTTT,CASSLAPGRWHTEAFF
.,TRBJ2-1,large,TRBV12-3/TRBV12-4,TGTGCCAGCAGTTCGGGGGCCCCGGGGGAGTTCTTC,CASSSGAPGEFF
.,TRBJ1-2,medium-sized,TRBV5-1,TGCGCCAGCAGCTTGGCCATGGCGGGGGAATTCTACACCTTC,CASSLAMAGEFYTF
.,TRBJ2-1,medium-sized,TRBV7-2,TGTGCCAGCAGCTTTTTTTCTAGGGGATACAATGAGCAGTTCTTC,CASSFFSRGYNEQFF
.,TRBJ2-5,medium-sized,TRBV6-5,TGTGCCAGCAGTTACAAGGAGGCTAACAGCGGGCAAGAGACCCAGTACTTC,CASSYKEANSGQETQYF
.,TRBJ2-3,medium-sized,TRBV6-6,TGTGCCAGCAATTTGATATCCGGGACCCAGAGCACAGATACGCAGTATTTT,CASNLISGTQSTDTQYF